This section outlines one T cell receptor beta chain sequence together with its context. Its specificity is unknown. Some clones are missing from TCRdb's copy, which holds only in-frame ones; the method was immunoSEQ multiplex PCR. This table has around 330,000 clones, 74% appearing once. The germline V gene encodes CDR1 LNHDA and CDR2 SQIVND (reference sequence). This CDR3 contains 15 residues. Trimming took 3 bases from V and 5 from J, leaving 14 bases between them. Donors, healthy HIV-negative adults, lacked recent acute infections or vaccinations. This sample is part of a study of shared clonotypes between healthy human individuals. Study-wide findings and caveats: A reduction in generation probabilities was seen for non-shared clonotypes relative to those shared by all four donors.

Input material: memory CD4+ T cells sorted from blood. Sample subset: CD45RA-negative fraction. This sequence was found in a man between 25 and 39 years old in good health. The chain links TRBV19 to TRBJ2-1; D possibly corresponds to TRBD1 (5 bases). For the CDR3, the DNA is TGTGCCAGTAGTATCGTACAGGCCAGGGACAATGAGCAGTTCTTC. The encoded protein is CASSIVQARDNEQFF.